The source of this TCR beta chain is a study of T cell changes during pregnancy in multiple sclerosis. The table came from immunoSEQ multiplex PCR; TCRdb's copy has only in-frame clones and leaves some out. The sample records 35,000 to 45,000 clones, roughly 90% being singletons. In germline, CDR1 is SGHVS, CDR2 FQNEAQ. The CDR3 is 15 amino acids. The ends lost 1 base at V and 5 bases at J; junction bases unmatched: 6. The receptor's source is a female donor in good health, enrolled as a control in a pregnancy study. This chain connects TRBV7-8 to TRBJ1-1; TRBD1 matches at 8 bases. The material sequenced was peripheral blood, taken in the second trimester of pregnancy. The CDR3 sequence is CASSLGTGLRTEAFF. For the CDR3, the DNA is TGTGCCAGCAGCTTAGGGACAGGGCTTCGGACTGAAGCTTTCTTT.